This paragraph reports one T cell receptor beta chain. The data were produced by immunoSEQ multiplex PCR, yet TCRdb's version contains in-frame clones alone and is incomplete. In the table there are 1.5 million to 2.5 million clones, about 95% of which are singletons. These data originate in a study of shared clonotypes between healthy human individuals. The length of the CDR3 is 17 residues. Looked up from germline, CDR1 is MRHNA and CDR2 is SNTAGT. Trimming removed 3 bases at V and 0 bases at J, with 15 bases between. CD45RO-negative CD8 cells positively selected for CCR7 made up the naive population, which excluded terminally differentiated effector memory CD45RA+ cells.

The receptor was derived from a man younger than 30 in good health. The sample comprised naive CD8+ T cells sorted from blood. The chain joins TRBV6-4 to TRBJ1-5; D perhaps matches TRBD1 (6 bases). The DNA of the CDR3 is TGTGCCAGCAGTGATAAGGACAGACCGCATAGCAATCAGCCCCAGCATTTT. Its translation: CASSDKDRPHSNQPQHF.